The 32 T cell receptor beta chains below come from one sample, sequenced in a study of T cell responses to AZD1222 COVID-19 vaccine (dated by TCRdb to the early 2020s). The library was made by the immunoSEQ multiplex PCR assay. This immuneACCESS table, as held by TCRdb, lists in-frame sequences with V and J called but not all clones. Of the missing ones, under half trace to an unresolved V gene in checked studies; the others have no known cause. For this sample the table gives more than 40,000 clones, of which roughly 88% were detected only once. The ten largest clones add up to about 40% of the sample. This specimen's time point label, per the study, means: about 28 days (+/-7) after the second vaccine dose. The input for sequencing was peripheral blood, taken 28 days after the second AZD1222 dose. The receptors shown here come from an adult who received the AZD1222 COVID-19 vaccine.

This chain joins TRBV7-2 and TRBJ2-7; D remains unclear. CDR3 length equals 15 residues. Trimming took off 1 base at V and 0 bases at J, with 10 bases between the two ends. In germline, CDR1 is SGHTA, CDR2 FQGNSA. Here the CDR3 DNA reads TGTGCCAGCAGCTTAGATGCTTCGGCCTCCTACGAGCAGTACTTC. Its protein product is CASSLDASASYEQYF.

V gene TRBV19 combines with J gene TRBJ2-5; D may match TRBD1 or TRBD2 (6 bases each). Trimming cost V 3 bases and J 5 bases, with 10 bases left between them. Germline CDR1 and CDR2: LNHDA and SQIVND (reference sequence). The CDR3 sequence is 13 residues long. The CDR3 bases are TGTGCCAGTAGTATCCCCGGGGGCGAGACCCAGTACTTC. Translation: CASSIPGGETQYF.

V gene TRBV6-5 combines with J gene TRBJ2-3, with D uncertain. Trimming stripped 5 bases from V and 3 bases from J, with 6 bases between. The CDR3 runs 12 residues. Germline CDR1 is MNHEY and CDR2 is SVGAGI. CDR3 bases: TGTGCCAGCAGTCTAGGGACAGATACGCAGTATTTT. Protein: CASSLGTDTQYF.

The rearrangement links TRBV6-2 or TRBV6-3 to TRBJ1-6; unclear D gene. CDR1 MNHEY and CDR2 SVGEGT come from the germline V gene. This CDR3 is 12 amino acids long. Trimming took off 0 bases at V and 7 bases at J, with 1 base between the two ends. The CDR3 spells CASSYSNSPLHF. DNA of the CDR3: TGTGCCAGCAGTTACTCAAATTCACCCCTCCACTTT.

The chain joins TRBV9 to TRBJ1-3; TRBD1 matches at 8 bases. CDR3 length: 16 residues. Looked up from germline, CDR1 is SGDLS and CDR2 is YYNGEE. V was clipped by 4 bases and J by 4 bases; unmatched bases: 10. The CDR3 nucleotides are TGTGCCAGCAGCTCCCGGGGACAGGAAGGCGGAAACACCATATATTTT. It codes for CASSSRGQEGGNTIYF.

The chain uses TRBV19 and TRBJ1-2; TRBD1 matches 10 bases. CDR1 and CDR2 (germline): LNHDA, SQIVND (reference sequence). CDR3 length: 16 amino acids. V lost 7 bases and J lost 3; bases outside the gene matches: 11. For the CDR3, the DNA is TGTGCCAGTAAGGTAACGGACAGGGGGATAGACTATGGCTACACCTTC. This encodes CASKVTDRGIDYGYTF.

This chain links TRBV9 with TRBJ1-1; 7 bases map to TRBD1. Losses at the gene ends were 0 bases for V and 3 bases for J; bases not matched to a gene: 2. Per the germline V gene, CDR1 is SGDLS and CDR2 is YYNGEE. CDR3 length: 14 residues. The CDR3: CASSVEDRHTEAFF. The CDR3 coding sequence is TGTGCCAGCAGCGTAGAGGACAGGCACACTGAAGCTTTCTTT.

J is TRBJ1-1 and V is TRBV10-3; possible D gene TRBD1, 5 bases. The CDR3 covers 15 residues. V dropped 4 bases and J dropped 0 bases, with 12 bases sitting between them. Germline V lookup: CDR1 ENHRY, CDR2 SYGVKD. In DNA, the CDR3 is TGTGCCATCAGTGCTCAGGGAACCATGAACACTGAAGCTTTCTTT. This gives the protein CAISAQGTMNTEAFF.

This chain uses TRBV4-3 with TRBJ2-7; D remains ambiguous. Germline CDR1 reads LGHNA; CDR2 reads YSLEER. This CDR3 is built from 15 residues. The V and J ends lost 0 bases and 3 bases respectively, with 12 bases between them. The DNA of the CDR3 is TGCGCCAGCAGCCAAGACCCCGACGGCCTCTACGAGCAGTACTTC. It translates to CASSQDPDGLYEQYF.

The chain carries TRBV29-1 and TRBJ1-1; 7 nucleotides line up with TRBD1. Germline V gives CDR1 SQVTM, CDR2 ANQGSEA. The CDR3 runs to 13 residues. The V gene end was trimmed by 6 bases and the J gene end by 1 base; junction bases not matched to a gene: 5. The CDR3 DNA reads TGCAGCGTGAGACAGGGTGCGAACACTGAAGCTTTCTTT. Protein product: CSVRQGANTEAFF.

As DNA, the CDR3 is TGTGCCAGCAGCTTAAGGTCTATCTACAATGAGCAGTTCTTC. Its translation: CASSLRSIYNEQFF. The rearrangement links TRBV7-2 to TRBJ2-1; D is uncertain. The V end lost 2 bases, the J end lost 3 bases, and 8 bases lay between the germline ends. This CDR3 region has 14 residues. Germline values: CDR1 SGHTA, CDR2 FQGNSA.

The chain joins TRBV7-6 to TRBJ1-1; D not certain. From germline, CDR1 is SGHVS and CDR2 FNYEAQ. V gave up 5 bases and J gave up 2 bases, with 12 bases separating them. The CDR3 is 14 amino acids. In nucleotides, the CDR3 is TGTGCCAGCAGCGGCCTGGGATATAACACTGAAGCTTTCTTT. Its translation is CASSGLGYNTEAFF.

The CDR3 coding sequence is TGTGCCACGCAGGACCCAACCTACGAGCAGTACTTC. Amino acid sequence: CATQDPTYEQYF. The gene calls are TRBV19 and TRBJ2-7; no clear D. Germline loops: CDR1 LNHDA, CDR2 SQIVND (reference sequence). V lost 10 bases to trimming and J lost 2 bases, with 12 bases between them. This CDR3 spans 12 amino acids.

The J gene is TRBJ1-1, the V gene TRBV6-5; maybe TRBD1 (5 bases). The CDR3 sequence is 16 residues long. The germline V gene encodes CDR1 MNHEY and CDR2 SVGAGI. Trimming removed 4 bases at V and 3 bases at J, with 18 bases between. CDR3 bases: TGTGCCAGCAGTTCCCCTCTCGGGGGGGTAGACACTGAAGCTTTCTTT. Protein product: CASSSPLGGVDTEAFF.

The V gene is TRBV3-1 (or the pseudogene TRBV3-2), the J gene TRBJ1-6, with 8 bases matching TRBD1. The CDR3 length is 15 residues. Trimming removed 6 bases from V and 9 bases from J; junction bases left unmatched: 10. Germline assignment: CDR1 LGHDT and CDR2 YNNKEL (reference sequence). The CDR3 DNA is TGTGCCAGCAGTTCGGGACAGGCCATAGTTTCACCCCTCCACTTT. Residues: CASSSGQAIVSPLHF.

CDR3 region: CASRTRRSVNTEAFF. The CDR3 region has the DNA TGTGCCAGCAGAACAAGACGGTCCGTAAACACTGAAGCTTTCTTT. J is TRBJ1-1 and V is TRBV6-5; no clear D gene. The V and J ends lost 6 bases and 2 bases respectively, with 16 bases between them. CDR3 length: 15 amino acids. Germline V gene sequence: CDR1 MNHEY, CDR2 SVGAGI.

The chain combines TRBV7-6 with TRBJ1-3; D not resolved. Germline loops: CDR1 SGHVS, CDR2 FNYEAQ. V lost 5 bases and J lost 4, with 15 bases in between. The CDR3 consists of 15 residues. Written as DNA, the CDR3 is TGTGCCAGCAGCAAATCACTTGGTGGGGGAAACACCATATATTTT. It codes for CASSKSLGGGNTIYF.

The chain links TRBV10-3 to TRBJ1-2; perhaps TRBD1 as D (5 bases). CDR3 length equals 14 residues. V gave up 10 bases and J gave up 7 bases, with 22 bases separating them. The germline V gene encodes CDR1 ENHRY and CDR2 SYGVKD. CDR3 sequence reads: CATAAGAPGGGYTF. CDR3 DNA: TGTGCCACCGCTGCCGGGGCCCCCGGCGGTGGCTACACCTTC.

A word on this clone: A much larger clone sits a single nucleotide away, making a read error possible. The CDR3 DNA sequence: TGTGCTAGTGGTTTAGGGACAAGGGCCTATTCTGGCACAGATACGCAGTATTTT. It yields the protein CASGLGTRAYSGTDTQYF. The chain has TRBV12-5 and TRBJ2-3, with a tentative D call TRBD1 (6 bases). Germline values: CDR1 LGHNT, CDR2 FRNRAP. Trimming took off 3 bases at V and 1 base at J, with 20 bases between the two ends. The CDR3 is made up of 18 amino acids.

The chain recombines TRBV7-9 with TRBJ1-4, with no clear D. Trimming took 1 base from V and 5 from J, leaving 8 bases between them. The CDR3 runs to 14 residues. Germline V CDR1 and CDR2: SEHNR, FQNEAQ (reference sequence). The CDR3 DNA follows: TGTGCCAGCAGCTTAGGGATGAAGAATGAAAAACTGTTTTTT. Protein sequence: CASSLGMKNEKLFF.

This sequence joins TRBV29-1 and TRBJ2-2; possible D gene TRBD1, 6 bases. The V gene lost 7 bases and the J gene lost 5 bases, with 17 bases spanning the gap. Germline V lookup: CDR1 SQVTM, CDR2 ANQGSEA. The CDR3 spans 14 residues. CDR3 coding DNA: TGCAGCGCGATGTTCGGGACAACTACCGGGGAGCTGTTTTTT. This translates into CSAMFGTTTGELFF.

The rearrangement uses TRBV9 and TRBJ2-5; 13 positions agree with TRBD2. J gave up 3 bases and V 4 bases, and 6 bases lay outside the gene matches. Germline CDR1 reads SGDLS; CDR2 reads YYNGEE. The CDR3 sequence is 16 residues long. The chain's CDR3 is CASSLGLAGNEETQYF. The DNA of the CDR3 is TGTGCCAGCAGCCTGGGACTAGCGGGAAACGAAGAGACCCAGTACTTC.

The chain links TRBV10-3 to TRBJ2-2, with 7 bases fitting TRBD2. With V trimmed by 3 bases and J by 7 bases, 8 bases remained unmatched. There are 15 residues in the CDR3. Germline CDR1 is ENHRY and CDR2 is SYGVKD. The CDR3 region has the DNA TGTGCCATCAGTGAAATAGCGGGTTCCCGCGGGGAGCTGTTTTTT. Its translation: CAISEIAGSRGELFF.

About this clone: A read error may produce the germline difference seen at one junction end. This chain uses TRBV3-1 (or the pseudogene TRBV3-2) with TRBJ2-7; D possibly uses TRBD1 or TRBD2 (6 bases each). The length of the CDR3 is 17 residues. Germline CDR1 LGHDT, CDR2 YNNKEL (reference sequence). CDR3 DNA: TGTGCCACCAGCCAACACGAAAGCGGCAGGGGAGGCTACGAGCAGTACTTC. It translates to CATSQHESGRGGYEQYF.

This chain uses TRBV28 with TRBJ1-4; D is undetermined. The CDR3 has 14 amino acids. The germline V gene encodes CDR1 MDHEN and CDR2 SYDVKM. V gave up 6 bases and J gave up 8 bases, with 16 bases separating them. CDR3 loop: CASSFTLTREKLFF. In DNA form, the CDR3 reads TGTGCCAGCAGCTTCACTCTAACTAGAGAAAAACTGTTTTTT.

The genes are TRBV18 and TRBJ1-6, with TRBD1 matching 10 bases. There are 16 residues in the CDR3. From germline, CDR1 is KGHSH and CDR2 LQKENI. V shed 6 bases and J 9 bases; nucleotides not matched to a gene: 11. The DNA for the CDR3 is TGTGCCAGCTCCCAGGGGACAGGGGCCGTAGGTTCACCCCTCCACTTT. Its protein product is CASSQGTGAVGSPLHF. The variable domain in full, completed from reference TRBV18 and TRBJ1-6, reads NAGVMQNPRHLVRRRGQEARLRCSPMKGHSHVYWYRQLPEEGLKFMVYLQKENIIDESGMPKERFSAEFPKEGPSILRIQQVVRGDSAAYFCASSQGTGAVGSPLHFGNGTRLTVT.

The rearrangement links TRBV10-3 to TRBJ1-3; D is perhaps TRBD1 (5 bases). This CDR3 has 13 residues. V lost 10 bases and J lost 0, with 10 bases in between. The germline CDR1 and CDR2 sequences are ENHRY and SYGVKD. CDR3 sequence (DNA): TGTGCCACTCAGGGTTCCTCTGGAAACACCATATATTTT. As protein: CATQGSSGNTIYF.

V is TRBV9 and J is TRBJ1-1; D unresolved. V lost 3 bases to trimming and J lost 2 bases, with 11 bases between them. Looked up from germline, CDR1 is SGDLS and CDR2 is YYNGEE. CDR3 size: 14 residues. The CDR3 DNA follows: TGTGCCAGCAGCGCCCCTCCAGCTAACACTGAAGCTTTCTTT. Translating gives CASSAPPANTEAFF. The whole variable domain, filled in from reference TRBV9 and TRBJ1-1, reads DSGVTQTPKHLITATGQRVTLRCSPRSGDLSVYWYQQSLDQGLQFLIQYYNGEERAKGNILERFSAQQFPDLHSELNLSSLELGDSALYFCASSAPPANTEAFFGQGTRLTVV.

V usage is TRBV7-9 and J usage is TRBJ1-6; D unclear. Per germline, CDR1 SEHNR and CDR2 FQNEAQ (reference sequence). Trimming left V 4 bases short and J 5 bases short, with 12 bases between. The CDR3 is made up of 15 amino acids. The CDR3 region has the DNA TGTGCCAGCAGCTCCTCTGGGTCCCATAATTCACCCCTCCACTTT. Encoded protein: CASSSSGSHNSPLHF.

The chain's CDR3 is CASRGGGDTQYF. The CDR3 DNA is TGTGCCAGCAGGGGGGGCGGAGATACGCAGTATTTT. The chain employs TRBV11-3 and TRBJ2-3; D may be TRBD1 or TRBD2 (6 bases each). Trimming shortened V by 6 bases and J by 5 bases, and 9 bases separated the two germline ends. The length of the CDR3 is 12 residues. CDR1 SGHNT and CDR2 YENEEA come from the germline V gene. The full variable domain, with the rest looked up from reference TRBV11-3 and TRBJ2-3, is EAGVVQSPRYKIIEKKQPVAFWCNPISGHNTLYWYLQNLGQGPELLIRYENEEAVDDSQLPKDRFSAERLKGVDSTLKIQPAELGDSAVYLCASRGGGDTQYFGPGTRLTVL.

The J gene is TRBJ1-2, the V gene TRBV19, with TRBD1 matching over 7 bases. J gave up 5 bases and V 0 bases, and 3 bases lay outside the gene matches. Germline assignment: CDR1 LNHDA and CDR2 SQIVND (reference sequence). This CDR3 region has 14 residues. CDR3 sequence reads: CASSIEETGYGYTF. The CDR3 region has the DNA TGTGCCAGTAGTATAGAAGAGACAGGGTATGGCTACACCTTC.

The genes are TRBV7-9 and TRBJ1-4; D may be TRBD1 (5 bases). V was clipped by 9 bases and J by 7 bases, with 15 bases between them. The CDR3 contains 13 residues. Germline V gene sequence: CDR1 SEHNR, CDR2 FQNEAQ (reference sequence). CDR3 loop: CASAPGKSEKLFF. DNA of the CDR3: TGTGCCAGTGCGCCAGGGAAAAGTGAAAAACTGTTTTTT.